Below are 2 T cell receptor beta chains sequenced from a single sample in a study of shared clonotypes between healthy human individuals. Data came from immunoSEQ multiplex PCR; TCRdb stores just in-frame clones and leaves some out. The sample contains around 1.4 million clones, approximately 98.5% of which appear only once. Source material: naive CD4+ T cells sorted from blood. The subset here: CD45RA+ positively selected. The receptors derive from a man aged 30 to 45 in good health.

This clone has only one observation. The chain combines TRBV28 with TRBJ1-3; TRBD1 is a possible D gene (5 bases). The CDR3 is 14 residues long. Deletions cut 9 bases from V and 4 bases from J, with 16 bases between. CDR1 is MDHEN and CDR2 is SYDVKM in the germline V gene. In nucleotides, the CDR3 is TGTGCCAGTAAGGACGGGACGCTGGGAAACACCATATATTTT. This encodes CASKDGTLGNTIYF.

The rearrangement uses TRBV11-2 and TRBJ2-1, with 9 bases aligning to TRBD2. Germline V CDR1 and CDR2: SGHAT, FQNNGV. The CDR3 sequence is 15 residues long. V shed 5 bases and J 6 bases; nucleotides not matched to a gene: 8. The CDR3 protein is CASSRLSGRGNEQFF. The CDR3 nucleotides are TGTGCCAGCAGCCGTCTTAGCGGGAGAGGCAATGAGCAGTTCTTC.